This TCR beta chain was retrieved from a study of vaccination and CD4 T cells after COVID-19. This CDR3 is built from 13 residues. Deletions cut 8 bases from V and 4 bases from J, with 14 bases between. The Oncomine TCR Beta short-read assay sequenced DNA from cultured CD4+ T cells. TCRdb re-derived calls from the PCR reads in MiXCR, one entry per CDR3 protein. This table holds some 15,000 distinct CDR3 sequences, about three quarters found once. Concerning this clonotype itself: Its matching antigen is unknown.

The treatment was: roughly 10-day PBMC culture with coronavirus spike peptide pools or control peptides (ViraFEST assay). Each well held more than 1.5 million PBMCs in IL-2 (about 10 IU/ml) medium with roughly 9.2 ug/ml peptide pools. Source material: CD4+ T cells from blood, cultured in vitro. The chain has TRBV12-3 or TRBV12-4 and TRBJ2-5; weak D call: TRBD2 (6 bases). The origin of this receptor is a human donor who had recovered from COVID-19. Written as DNA, the CDR3 is TGTGCCAGCCGTGGAGGGTCGGGAGAGACCCAGTACTTC. Translated, it gives CASRGGSGETQYF.